Sequencing of this TCR beta chain was carried out in a study of T-cell memory formation after mild COVID-19 (dated by TCRdb to 2020 to 2022). About the investigation overall: TCR sequence clusters from the two donors were found to be largely donor specific. In two donors, T-cell clones that expanded and contracted after mild COVID-19 were followed by sequencing TCRalpha and TCRbeta repertoires longitudinally. Two young, previously healthy adult volunteers made up the cohort, one male and one female.

V loses 2 bases of germline sequence and J loses 6 bases, and the interval between the two ends is 10 bases. The CDR3 measures 14 amino acids from cysteine to phenylalanine. The sequence is cut down to CDR3 DNA, 42 bases in frame from base 1. Looking up the germline V gene yields CDR1 LGHNA and CDR2 YNFKEQ. The sequencing machine was an Illumina NovaSeq 6000. cDNA libraries for TCRalpha and TCRbeta were prepared by 5'RACE using constant-segment primers, with sample barcodes and unique molecular identifiers added. RNA was extracted from every sample with Trizol reagent. Libraries were amplified in two PCR steps, with a second sample barcode and Illumina TruSeq adapters added in the second step. The libraries were sequenced on an Illumina NovaSeq using 2 x 150 bp paired-end reads. Processing in the source paper ran as follows. The reads were demultiplexed and collapsed into UMI-guided consensus sequences using migec v1.2.7. Using mixcr v2.1.11, UMI consensuses were aligned to TRA and TRB V and J templates and then assembled into clonotypes. A clonotype was counted as expanded or contracted only if both edgeR and NoisET called the change significant, with noise models trained on biological replicates. edgeR calls used a false discovery rate-adjusted p below 0.01 and a log2 fold-change threshold of 1. As an exploratory analysis of dynamics, PCA with hierarchical clustering was applied to max-normalized trajectories of the 1000 most abundant clonotypes. Separately sequenced CD4+ and CD8+ repertoires were used to assign the CD4 or CD8 phenotype of responding clones. TCRdb reran the public reads through fastp at Q25 and MiXCR, keeping productive beta chains. CDR3 protein sequences are deduplicated, and each keeps its most common genes and DNA. TCRdb's processing, not the authors', yielded these V and J calls. The sample includes 150,000 to 200,000 distinct CDR3 sequences, with around a tenth observed a single time. The ten biggest clones cover around 3.8% of the sample.

General conclusions and limits of the study: Contracting CD4+ clones were located mainly in the CM and EM memory subsets, whereas CD8+ clones were found to be enriched in EMRA. Whether the second-wave clones peaking on day 37 were SARS-CoV-2 specific was not confirmed. Balanced CD4/CD8 phenotypes were observed for clones contracting from day 15 to 85, whereas a bias towards CD4+ was observed for a second wave of clones expanding from day 15 to 37. The study included only a couple of mild cases, and larger cohorts that include severe cases with pre-infection samples were judged to be necessary. Some responding clones were found in pre-infection memory, which suggests that pre-existing cross-reactive memory T cells took part in the SARS-CoV-2 response.

A few counts support this clonotype. Its antigen remains unidentified. Base quality data are lacking; no much larger clone is found one base away. Ficoll-Paque density gradient centrifugation was the method used to isolate PBMCs. The sequencing sample was made of PBMCs or a T cell subset sorted from them (not recorded which). The chain uses TRBV4-2 and TRBJ2-2; the D segment may tentatively be TRBD1 or TRBD2, each giving 6 matched bases. The source of this sequence is a man younger than 30 who had mild COVID-19 (a few samples of this study predate the infection). The sample titles of this study are shuffled in the database, so cell type and time point are left out; the donor was told from shared clones. Here the CDR3 is given as CASSQRGESGELFF. At the DNA level, the sequence is TGTGCCAGCAGCCAAAGGGGGGAGTCCGGGGAGCTGTTTTTT.